The entry that follows covers one T cell receptor (beta chain) sequence. V was trimmed by 0 bases and J by 7 bases, leaving 7 bases between them. Germline V CDR1 and CDR2: SNHLY, FYNNEI. The CDR3 extends over 13 amino acids. Libraries were prepared by immunoSEQ multiplex PCR; TCRdb keeps only in-frame clonotypes and omits some of them. Altogether about 200,000 clones are present, about 87% being singletons, with the ten largest covering 1.2%. The record originates from a study of blood T cell repertoires in COVID-19. This sequence was found in a man aged 25 to 40 who had recovered from COVID-19. The source material was PBMCs or T cells enriched from blood (not recorded which). This chain joins TRBV2 and TRBJ1-5; D is perhaps TRBD1 (6 bases). This CDR3 is CASSEARGQPQHF. DNA for the CDR3: TGTGCCAGCAGTGAAGCCAGGGGCCAGCCCCAGCATTTT.